A selection of T cell receptor beta chains follows, all from one sample in a study of post-analysis software for immune sequencing data. TCRdb used MiXCR to reprocess the PCR reads, holding one entry per CDR3 protein. The table records about 820,000 distinct CDR3 sequences, roughly 50% of them present only once. Sequenced material: blood. These receptors originate from a girl aged 10 to 17 with multiple sclerosis. Both conserved end residues are part of each CDR3. The D gene is left open where the match is weak. Clone sizes are given selectively: once, few, many, or a class where the clone is expanded.

TRBV12-3/TRBV12-4	TRBJ2-5	-	TRBD1	16	CASSSPRDRVWETQYF	TGTGCCAGCAGTTCCCCCCGGGACAGGGTATGGGAGACCCAGTACTTC
TRBV7-9	TRBJ2-7	few	-	14	CASSLEGAGYEQYF	TGTGCCAGCAGCTTAGAGGGGGCGGGATACGAGCAGTACTTC
TRBV5-1	TRBJ1-5	-	-	13	CASSFESNQPQHF	TGCGCCAGCAGCTTCGAAAGCAATCAGCCCCAGCATTTT
TRBV6-5	TRBJ2-1	-	-	15	CASSSGEKNYNEQFF	TGTGCCAGCAGTTCAGGGGAAAAGAACTACAATGAGCAGTTCTTC
TRBV10-3	TRBJ1-2	-	-	13	CAISPAGGYGYTF	TGTGCCATCAGCCCTGCGGGGGGCTATGGCTACACCTTC
TRBV5-1	TRBJ1-2	-	-	13	CASSYERDYGYTF	TGCGCCAGCAGCTATGAGCGGGACTATGGCTACACCTTC
TRBV5-1	TRBJ1-1	-	-	14	CASSLGADNTEAFF	TGCGCCAGCAGCTTGGGGGCAGACAACACTGAAGCTTTCTTT
TRBV5-1	TRBJ2-7	-	-	17	CASSKAMGGTVSYEQYF	TGCGCCAGCAGCAAGGCTATGGGCGGGACAGTCTCCTACGAGCAGTACTTC
TRBV6-2/TRBV6-3	TRBJ2-1	-	-	14	CASSYSTAGNEQFF	TGTGCCAGCAGTTACTCGACCGCGGGCAATGAGCAGTTCTTC
TRBV4-1	TRBJ1-1	-	-	15	CASSQRGVEATEAFF	TGCGCCAGCAGCCAAAGAGGGGTGGAGGCCACTGAAGCTTTCTTT
TRBV27	TRBJ2-7	-	TRBD1	14	CASSIYRGFYEQYF	TGTGCCAGCAGTATATACAGGGGTTTCTACGAGCAGTACTTC
TRBV4-2	TRBJ1-2	-	-	13	CASSQGSPGGYTF	TGTGCCAGCAGCCAAGGTTCGCCAGGGGGCTACACCTTC
TRBV27	TRBJ2-7	-	-	16	CAGSLVWVRGSYEQYF	TGTGCCGGCAGTTTAGTCTGGGTCAGGGGCTCCTACGAGCAGTACTTC
TRBV20-1	TRBJ2-1	-	-	15	CSARVGSGSYNEQFF	TGCAGTGCTAGAGTGGGTAGCGGCTCCTACAATGAGCAGTTCTTC
TRBV7-9	TRBJ2-7	few	-	11	CASSEPGMQYF	TGTGCCAGCAGCGAACCCGGTATGCAGTACTTC
TRBV20-1	TRBJ2-7	-	TRBD1	14	CSARRPQGAYEQYF	TGCAGTGCTAGACGTCCCCAGGGGGCGTACGAGCAGTACTTC
TRBV7-9	TRBJ2-5	-	-	12	CAINTGIETQYF	TGTGCCATCAATACAGGGATAGAGACCCAGTACTTC
TRBV4-1	TRBJ2-7	few	-	14	CASSPALGSYEQYF	TGCGCCAGCAGCCCGGCCCTAGGGAGCTACGAGCAGTACTTC
TRBV3-1	TRBJ2-3	-	-	15	CASSPRQGGSDTQYF	TGTGCCAGCAGCCCCCGCCAGGGTGGATCAGATACGCAGTATTTT
TRBV12-3/TRBV12-4	TRBJ1-2	-	TRBD1	11	CASGGGGGYTF	TGTGCCAGCGGGGGAGGGGGCGGCTACACCTTC
TRBV7-9	TRBJ1-1	few	-	13	CASRSLSGARAFF	TGTGCCAGCAGGTCGTTGTCGGGGGCTCGAGCTTTCTTT
TRBV12-3/TRBV12-4	TRBJ2-1	-	TRBD2	19	CASSSGALAGARTYNEQFF	TGTGCCAGCAGTTCCGGGGCACTAGCGGGAGCTCGCACCTACAATGAGCAGTTCTTC
TRBV6-1	TRBJ2-7	-	-	14	CASSATGHYYEQYF	TGTGCCAGCAGCGCGACGGGACACTACTACGAGCAGTACTTC
TRBV7-9	TRBJ1-4	-	-	15	CASRPSGSPNEKLFF	TGTGCCAGCAGACCGTCCGGGTCACCCAATGAAAAACTGTTTTTT
TRBV7-2	TRBJ2-7	-	TRBD2	16	CASSTSGATPIHEQYF	TGTGCCAGCAGCACGAGCGGGGCCACCCCCATCCACGAGCAGTACTTC
TRBV6-2/TRBV6-3	TRBJ2-3	-	TRBD2	17	CASSYEASGASTDTQYF	TGTGCCAGCAGTTACGAGGCTAGCGGGGCCAGCACAGATACGCAGTATTTT
TRBV20-1	TRBJ2-4	-	TRBD2	14	CSATSGLAKNIQYF	TGCAGTGCTACTAGCGGGTTAGCCAAAAACATTCAGTACTTC
TRBV7-3	TRBJ2-3	-	-	15	CASSPETGYADTQYF	TGTGCCAGCAGCCCCGAAACAGGGTACGCAGATACGCAGTATTTT
TRBV5-1	TRBJ2-7	-	TRBD2	14	CASSRREGPYEQYF	TGCGCCAGCAGTAGGAGGGAGGGCCCCTACGAGCAGTACTTC
TRBV5-1	TRBJ1-6	-	-	13	CASSREYYSPLHF	TGCGCCAGCAGCAGGGAGTACTATTCACCCCTCCACTTT
TRBV24-1	TRBJ2-1	once	-	15	CATSGGVQPYNEQFF	TGTGCCACCAGTGGGGGGGTCCAGCCCTACAATGAGCAGTTCTTC
TRBV7-2	TRBJ2-7	-	TRBD1	16	CASSTLPGTGPYEQYF	TGTGCCAGCAGCACTCTCCCTGGGACAGGGCCCTACGAGCAGTACTTC
TRBV29-1	TRBJ2-5	-	-	13	CSVLVTGSHEQYF	TGCAGCGTTTTGGTTACAGGGTCCCATGAGCAGTACTTC
TRBV6-6	TRBJ2-1	-	-	12	CASSPHGNEQFF	TGTGCCAGCAGTCCCCATGGCAATGAGCAGTTCTTC
TRBV20-1	TRBJ2-1	-	TRBD2	14	CSAGRASGYNEQFF	TGCAGTGCTGGGAGGGCTAGCGGGTACAATGAGCAGTTCTTC
TRBV6-5	TRBJ1-1	-	-	14	CASRMRVVGTEAFF	TGTGCCAGCAGGATGAGGGTAGTAGGGACTGAAGCTTTCTTT
TRBV20-1	TRBJ1-2	-	-	14	CSARGAGLDYGYTF	TGCAGTGCTAGAGGGGCAGGGTTGGACTATGGCTACACCTTC
TRBV6-5	TRBJ1-2	-	TRBD1	16	CATTGPTGAQDYGYTF	TGTGCCACCACAGGGCCAACAGGGGCCCAGGACTATGGCTACACCTTC
TRBV5-1	TRBJ2-5	few	TRBD2	15	CASSLRGAGEETQYF	TGCGCCAGCAGCCTGAGGGGAGCGGGGGAAGAGACCCAGTACTTC
TRBV4-2	TRBJ2-1	-	TRBD2	15	CASSRASGSEDEQFF	TGTGCCAGCAGCCGAGCGAGCGGGAGCGAGGATGAGCAGTTCTTC
TRBV11-2	TRBJ1-2	-	TRBD1	14	CASSSQGAVHGYTF	TGTGCCAGCAGCTCACAGGGGGCCGTCCATGGCTACACCTTC
TRBV10-3	TRBJ2-1	-	-	15	CAISARTSSLGEQFF	TGTGCCATCAGTGCGCGAACTAGCAGCCTGGGGGAGCAGTTCTTC
TRBV5-1	TRBJ2-3	few	-	14	CASSTYRVTDTQYF	TGCGCCAGCAGCACTTACAGGGTTACAGATACGCAGTATTTT
TRBV7-2	TRBJ2-2	-	TRBD2	12	CASGGEGWELFF	TGTGCCAGCGGGGGGGAAGGTTGGGAGCTGTTTTTT
TRBV4-2	TRBJ2-1	-	TRBD2	17	CASSQETGLAGKYEQFF	TGTGCCAGCAGCCAAGAGACGGGACTAGCGGGAAAGTATGAGCAGTTCTTC
TRBV10-3	TRBJ1-5	-	TRBD1	12	CAIGQGYQPQHF	TGTGCCATAGGACAGGGGTATCAGCCCCAGCATTTT
TRBV5-1	TRBJ2-5	-	TRBD2	12	CASTWGGETQYF	TGCGCCAGCACCTGGGGAGGGGAGACCCAGTACTTC
TRBV5-1	TRBJ2-3	-	-	15	CASSPLGLFTDTQYF	TGCGCCAGCAGCCCCCTGGGACTTTTCACAGATACGCAGTATTTT
TRBV6-5	TRBJ2-3	few	TRBD1	17	CASSSRGQGRSIGTQYF	TGTGCCAGCAGTTCCAGGGGACAGGGAAGGAGTATCGGTACGCAGTATTTT
TRBV5-5	TRBJ2-2	-	-	16	CASSTQGGLNTGELFF	TGTGCCAGCAGCACGCAGGGGGGCCTAAACACCGGGGAGCTGTTTTTT
TRBV29-1	TRBJ2-3	-	TRBD1	13	CSFGTANTDTQYF	TGCAGCTTCGGGACAGCCAACACAGATACGCAGTATTTT
TRBV29-1	TRBJ1-4	few	TRBD1	13	CSARDRANEKLFF	TGCAGCGCGCGGGACAGGGCAAATGAAAAACTGTTTTTT
TRBV9	TRBJ2-3	-	TRBD1	18	CASSPGQGSQGPTDTQYF	TGTGCCAGCAGCCCGGGACAGGGGTCCCAAGGTCCCACAGATACGCAGTATTTT
TRBV5-1	TRBJ2-7	-	TRBD1	15	CASSYSGQGIYGQYF	TGCGCCAGCAGTTATTCGGGACAGGGCATCTACGGGCAGTACTTC
TRBV12-3/TRBV12-4	TRBJ2-3	-	TRBD2	17	CASSFPSGGVFRDTQYF	TGTGCCAGCAGTTTTCCCAGCGGGGGGGTCTTTCGAGATACGCAGTATTTT
TRBV6-5	TRBJ2-5	few	-	13	CASSYRGTAAQYF	TGTGCCAGCAGTTACAGGGGAACTGCGGCCCAGTACTTC
TRBV7-2	TRBJ2-3	-	TRBD2	16	CASSTAGGGSTDTQYF	TGTGCCAGCAGTACGGCGGGGGGAGGTAGCACAGATACGCAGTATTTT
TRBV12-3/TRBV12-4	TRBJ1-6	few	TRBD1	14	CASSPGQGNSPLHF	TGTGCCAGCAGCCCGGGACAGGGGAATTCACCCCTCCACTTT
TRBV6-6	TRBJ2-7	-	TRBD1	16	CASSKGLRGQAYEQYF	TGTGCCAGCAGCAAAGGGCTGCGGGGACAGGCCTACGAGCAGTACTTC
TRBV20-1	TRBJ2-4	-	-	13	CSALTPGKNIQYF	TGCAGTGCTCTTACCCCTGGCAAAAACATTCAGTACTTC